These 14 T cell receptor beta chains originate from one sample sequenced in a study of Tregs in tolerant kidney transplant recipients. Sequenced by immunoSEQ multiplex PCR; TCRdb stores in-frame clones only, minus some. The sample lists fewer than 100,000 clones; more than 85% were seen once. The sequenced sample was Tregs from blood, obtained before the transplant. The receptors stem from a human donor who received a combined kidney and bone marrow transplant.

V usage is TRBV2 and J usage is TRBJ2-2, with D maybe TRBD2 (6 bases). V shed 5 bases and J shed 1 base, with 14 bases lying between them. The CDR3 contains 16 residues. Looked up from germline, CDR1 is SNHLY and CDR2 is FYNNEI. CDR3 amino acids: CASSPGLYVNTGELFF. For the CDR3, the DNA is TGTGCCAGCAGTCCCGGACTATACGTGAACACCGGGGAGCTGTTTTTT.

This chain uses TRBV2 with TRBJ2-6; D uncertain. Trimming pared 3 bases from V and 0 bases from J, leaving 3 bases between. Germline loops: CDR1 SNHLY, CDR2 FYNNEI. This CDR3 has 14 amino acids. DNA of the CDR3: TGTGCCAGCAGTGAGGCCTCTGGGGCCAACGTCCTGACTTTC. This encodes CASSEASGANVLTF.

This clone came up once. The gene calls are TRBV5-1 and TRBJ2-5; D is ambiguous. The CDR3 runs 15 residues. The ends were cut back, 0 bases at V and 1 base at J, with 10 bases in the middle. CDR1 SGHRS and CDR2 YFSETQ come from the germline V gene. This CDR3 reads CASSLAIRAQETQYF. In nucleotides, the CDR3 is TGCGCCAGCAGCTTGGCTATCCGGGCCCAAGAGACCCAGTACTTC.

Only one count was recorded for this clone. The V call is TRBV6-5, the J call TRBJ2-6; 10 bases are a match to TRBD1. CDR1 is MNHEY and CDR2 is SVGAGI in the germline V gene. CDR3 length: 16 amino acids. V lost 4 bases and J lost 0; bases outside the gene matches: 0. The CDR3 is CASSWTGGSGANVLTF. CDR3 in DNA: TGTGCCAGCAGTTGGACAGGGGGCTCTGGGGCCAACGTCCTGACTTTC.

V is TRBV2 and J is TRBJ1-2; no definite D call. The CDR3 extends over 13 amino acids. Deletions cut 7 bases from V and 4 bases from J, with 13 bases between. CDR1 and CDR2 (germline): SNHLY, FYNNEI. The CDR3 region is CASNRGSSYGYTF. The DNA for the CDR3 is TGTGCCAGCAACCGGGGATCATCCTATGGCTACACCTTC.

The chain carries TRBV5-4 and TRBJ2-1, with 16 bases fitting TRBD2. Trimming removed 6 bases from V and 6 bases from J; junction bases left unmatched: 12. The germline CDR1 and CDR2 sequences are SGHNT and YYREEE (reference sequence). The CDR3 sequence is 18 residues long. The CDR3 bases are TGTGCCAGCAACCCGCCCTCGGGACTAGCGGGAGGGAGCAATGAGCAGTTCTTC. Protein sequence: CASNPPSGLAGGSNEQFF.

This clone was seen a handful of times. V and J are TRBV10-3 and TRBJ2-7; tentatively, D is TRBD2 (6 bases). The germline gives CDR1 ENHRY, CDR2 SYGVKD. Trimming pared 10 bases from V and 3 bases from J, leaving 10 bases between. This CDR3 is 11 amino acids long. The DNA of the CDR3 is TGTGCCACCCGGGACTTCTACGAGCAGTACTTC. Translated: CATRDFYEQYF.

The chain links TRBV6-1 to TRBJ1-4, with D maybe TRBD1 (5 bases). The CDR3 has 15 amino acids. Germline-derived CDR1 and CDR2 are MNHNS and SASEGT. Trimming shortened V by 2 bases and J by 3 bases, and 10 bases separated the two germline ends. The CDR3 DNA sequence: TGTGCCAGCAGTGAACAGGGTCTCTCTAATGAAAAACTGTTTTTT. The encoded protein is CASSEQGLSNEKLFF.

The chain's CDR3 is CASRLAAYNEQFF. The CDR3 DNA reads as TGTGCCAGCCGACTAGCGGCTTACAATGAGCAGTTCTTC. The chain joins TRBV11-2 to TRBJ2-1, with 9 bases aligning to TRBD2. The germline V gene has CDR1 SGHAT and CDR2 FQNNGV. V lost 8 bases and J lost 4; bases outside the gene matches: 3. The CDR3 runs 13 residues.

The rearrangement links TRBV11-2 to TRBJ2-7, with 13 bases that match TRBD2. This CDR3 has 20 amino acids. Germline CDR1 reads SGHAT; CDR2 reads FQNNGV. The J segment lost 3 bases and the V segment lost 0 bases, leaving 14 bases of the junction unmatched. The DNA of the CDR3 is TGTGCCAGCAGCTTAGATGACTGGACTAGCGGGAGCTTACCTATCTACGAGCAGTACTTC. Translating gives CASSLDDWTSGSLPIYEQYF. Full variable domain (remainder filled in from reference TRBV11-2 and TRBJ2-7): EAGVAQSPRYKIIEKRQSVAFWCNPISGHATLYWYQQILGQGPKLLIQFQNNGVVDDSQLPKDRFSAERLKGVDSTLKIQPAKLEDSAVYLCASSLDDWTSGSLPIYEQYFGPGTRLTVT.

V and J are TRBV14 and TRBJ1-2; perhaps TRBD1 as D (6 bases). Looked up from germline, CDR1 is SGHDN and CDR2 is FVKESK. Between the trimmed V and J ends, which lost 1 base and 4 bases, there was a span of 16 bases. This CDR3 has 16 amino acids. The CDR3 sequence: CASSQVTTGSGYGYTF. The DNA for the CDR3 is TGTGCCAGCAGCCAAGTTACCACAGGGAGTGGCTATGGCTACACCTTC.

The chain employs TRBV4-3 and TRBJ2-7, with D hard to call. Trimming cost V 8 bases and J 3 bases, with 20 bases left between them. Germline loops: CDR1 LGHNA, CDR2 YSLEER. This CDR3 spans 15 amino acids. Written as DNA, the CDR3 is TGCGCCAGCTTTAAGCCTGGCCACATCAGCTACGAGCAGTACTTC. Translation: CASFKPGHISYEQYF.

This chain joins TRBV11-3 and TRBJ2-7; the D is unclear. Deletions cut 6 bases from V and 3 bases from J, with 9 bases between. Germline loops: CDR1 SGHNT, CDR2 YENEEA. CDR3 length equals 12 residues. The CDR3 reads CASRKNSYEQYF. The CDR3 nucleotides read TGTGCCAGCAGAAAAAACAGCTACGAGCAGTACTTC. The full variable domain, completed using reference TRBV11-3 and TRBJ2-7, is EAGVVQSPRYKIIEKKQPVAFWCNPISGHNTLYWYLQNLGQGPELLIRYENEEAVDDSQLPKDRFSAERLKGVDSTLKIQPAELGDSAVYLCASRKNSYEQYFGPGTRLTVT.

The chain carries TRBV30 and TRBJ2-3, with D uncertain. The V and J ends lost 0 bases and 6 bases respectively, with 7 bases between them. The CDR3 covers 12 residues. Germline CDR1 reads GTSNPN; CDR2 reads SVGIG (reference sequence). The CDR3 DNA reads as TGTGCCTGGAGTGTACGGACCGATACGCAGTATTTT. Amino acids: CAWSVRTDTQYF.